The rows below give T cell receptor beta chains drawn from one sample of a study of shared clonotypes between healthy human individuals. Clones were read by immunoSEQ multiplex PCR, and TCRdb kept only the in-frame ones, dropping some. In the table there are approximately 980,000 clones, around 80% of which are singletons. The sequenced material came from memory CD4+ T cells sorted from blood. These receptors came from a man between 18 and 29 years old in good health. Each CDR3 is given with its conserved first and last residue. The D gene is left open where the match is weak. Rows may omit the clone size; those that give it use once, few, many or a size class.

clone_size: .
j_call: TRBJ2-5
d_call: .
v_call: TRBV7-6
cdr3_nt: TGTGCCAGCACCGGACTCGGGAAGGGGCAAGAGACCCAGTACTTC
cdr3_aa: CASTGLGKGQETQYF

clone_size: few
j_call: TRBJ1-2
d_call: .
v_call: TRBV6-6
cdr3_nt: TGTGCCAGCAGAATTGGCATCAGCTATGGCTACACCTTC
cdr3_aa: CASRIGISYGYTF

clone_size: .
j_call: TRBJ1-1
d_call: .
v_call: TRBV7-8
cdr3_nt: TGTGCCAGCAGCCCTCCGACACTACGTATGAACACTGAAGCTTTCTTT
cdr3_aa: CASSPPTLRMNTEAFF

clone_size: .
j_call: TRBJ1-2
d_call: .
v_call: TRBV28
cdr3_nt: TGTGCCAGCAGTTTACATGGGGACTATGGCTACACCTTC
cdr3_aa: CASSLHGDYGYTF

clone_size: .
j_call: TRBJ1-1
d_call: .
v_call: TRBV2
cdr3_nt: TGTGCCAGCAGGGGGGAATTTTCGAACACTGAAGCTTTCTTT
cdr3_aa: CASRGEFSNTEAFF

clone_size: .
j_call: TRBJ1-2
d_call: .
v_call: TRBV12-5
cdr3_nt: TGTGCTAGTGGTTCAGGACAGTCAGCTAACTATGGCTACACCTTC
cdr3_aa: CASGSGQSANYGYTF

clone_size: .
j_call: TRBJ1-2
d_call: TRBD1
v_call: TRBV4-1
cdr3_nt: TGCGCCAGCAGCCAAGAACAGGGGGCGACCTATGGCTACACCTTC
cdr3_aa: CASSQEQGATYGYTF

clone_size: .
j_call: TRBJ2-1
d_call: .
v_call: TRBV4-1
cdr3_nt: TGCGCCAGCAGCCTTGTGGCGGTCGTATACAATGAGCAGTTCTTC
cdr3_aa: CASSLVAVVYNEQFF

clone_size: .
j_call: TRBJ2-1
d_call: TRBD2
v_call: TRBV2
cdr3_nt: TGTGCCAGCAGTGAGTACCTAGCGGGGGAGCAGTTCTTC
cdr3_aa: CASSEYLAGEQFF

clone_size: few
j_call: TRBJ1-5
d_call: .
v_call: TRBV10-3
cdr3_nt: TGTGCCATCAGTGAGGGCCTTGATCAGCCCCAGCATTTT
cdr3_aa: CAISEGLDQPQHF

clone_size: .
j_call: TRBJ1-6
d_call: .
v_call: TRBV27
cdr3_nt: TGTCCCCGAGGGGGGAGACAGACACCCCTCCACTTT
cdr3_aa: CPRGGRQTPLHF

clone_size: .
j_call: TRBJ2-1
d_call: TRBD2
v_call: TRBV18
cdr3_nt: TGTGCCAGCTCACCGAGGACCGGGACTAGCGCGTACAATGAGCAGTTCTTC
cdr3_aa: CASSPRTGTSAYNEQFF

clone_size: few
j_call: TRBJ2-5
d_call: TRBD2
v_call: TRBV4-3
cdr3_nt: TGCGCCAGCAGCCCCGGGAGGGGGGAGACCCAGTACTTC
cdr3_aa: CASSPGRGETQYF

clone_size: .
j_call: TRBJ2-5
d_call: .
v_call: TRBV5-1
cdr3_nt: TGCGCCAGCAAACGGACCGCCACCCAAGAGACCCAGTACTTC
cdr3_aa: CASKRTATQETQYF

clone_size: .
j_call: TRBJ1-4
d_call: .
v_call: TRBV18
cdr3_nt: TGTGCCAGCTCACCGATCGGGGAGAAAAATGAAAAACTGTTTTTT
cdr3_aa: CASSPIGEKNEKLFF

clone_size: .
j_call: TRBJ2-1
d_call: .
v_call: TRBV20-1
cdr3_nt: TGCAGCATGGGGACCAATGAGCAGTTCTTC
cdr3_aa: CSMGTNEQFF